This entry concerns a single T cell receptor (beta chain). The antigen remains undetermined. This entry belongs to a study of blood T cells in healthy people across ages. Sample-barcoded 5' priming and a J-beta primer mix drove a second PCR of roughly 7 to 11 cycles. TCRdb processed the 5' RACE reads anew with MiXCR; each CDR3 protein has one entry. The sample contains fewer than 2,000,000 distinct CDR3 sequences, about 39% of which appear only once. Study-wide findings and caveats: It was the long-lived donors that had more naive CD4+ cells and higher diversity than aged donors.

The clonotype originates from a human donor in good health. Sample: blood.

The CDR3 DNA is TGTGCCACCAGTTACTCTAGCGGGGGCTATAATGAGCAGTTCTTC. It codes for CATSYSSGGYNEQFF. The chain joins TRBV24-1 to TRBJ2-1; TRBD2 agrees at 10 bases. This CDR3 spans 15 amino acids. Germline loops: CDR1 KGHDR, CDR2 SFDVKD. The junction had 8 bases not matched to a gene; V was cut back by 6 bases and J by 7 bases.